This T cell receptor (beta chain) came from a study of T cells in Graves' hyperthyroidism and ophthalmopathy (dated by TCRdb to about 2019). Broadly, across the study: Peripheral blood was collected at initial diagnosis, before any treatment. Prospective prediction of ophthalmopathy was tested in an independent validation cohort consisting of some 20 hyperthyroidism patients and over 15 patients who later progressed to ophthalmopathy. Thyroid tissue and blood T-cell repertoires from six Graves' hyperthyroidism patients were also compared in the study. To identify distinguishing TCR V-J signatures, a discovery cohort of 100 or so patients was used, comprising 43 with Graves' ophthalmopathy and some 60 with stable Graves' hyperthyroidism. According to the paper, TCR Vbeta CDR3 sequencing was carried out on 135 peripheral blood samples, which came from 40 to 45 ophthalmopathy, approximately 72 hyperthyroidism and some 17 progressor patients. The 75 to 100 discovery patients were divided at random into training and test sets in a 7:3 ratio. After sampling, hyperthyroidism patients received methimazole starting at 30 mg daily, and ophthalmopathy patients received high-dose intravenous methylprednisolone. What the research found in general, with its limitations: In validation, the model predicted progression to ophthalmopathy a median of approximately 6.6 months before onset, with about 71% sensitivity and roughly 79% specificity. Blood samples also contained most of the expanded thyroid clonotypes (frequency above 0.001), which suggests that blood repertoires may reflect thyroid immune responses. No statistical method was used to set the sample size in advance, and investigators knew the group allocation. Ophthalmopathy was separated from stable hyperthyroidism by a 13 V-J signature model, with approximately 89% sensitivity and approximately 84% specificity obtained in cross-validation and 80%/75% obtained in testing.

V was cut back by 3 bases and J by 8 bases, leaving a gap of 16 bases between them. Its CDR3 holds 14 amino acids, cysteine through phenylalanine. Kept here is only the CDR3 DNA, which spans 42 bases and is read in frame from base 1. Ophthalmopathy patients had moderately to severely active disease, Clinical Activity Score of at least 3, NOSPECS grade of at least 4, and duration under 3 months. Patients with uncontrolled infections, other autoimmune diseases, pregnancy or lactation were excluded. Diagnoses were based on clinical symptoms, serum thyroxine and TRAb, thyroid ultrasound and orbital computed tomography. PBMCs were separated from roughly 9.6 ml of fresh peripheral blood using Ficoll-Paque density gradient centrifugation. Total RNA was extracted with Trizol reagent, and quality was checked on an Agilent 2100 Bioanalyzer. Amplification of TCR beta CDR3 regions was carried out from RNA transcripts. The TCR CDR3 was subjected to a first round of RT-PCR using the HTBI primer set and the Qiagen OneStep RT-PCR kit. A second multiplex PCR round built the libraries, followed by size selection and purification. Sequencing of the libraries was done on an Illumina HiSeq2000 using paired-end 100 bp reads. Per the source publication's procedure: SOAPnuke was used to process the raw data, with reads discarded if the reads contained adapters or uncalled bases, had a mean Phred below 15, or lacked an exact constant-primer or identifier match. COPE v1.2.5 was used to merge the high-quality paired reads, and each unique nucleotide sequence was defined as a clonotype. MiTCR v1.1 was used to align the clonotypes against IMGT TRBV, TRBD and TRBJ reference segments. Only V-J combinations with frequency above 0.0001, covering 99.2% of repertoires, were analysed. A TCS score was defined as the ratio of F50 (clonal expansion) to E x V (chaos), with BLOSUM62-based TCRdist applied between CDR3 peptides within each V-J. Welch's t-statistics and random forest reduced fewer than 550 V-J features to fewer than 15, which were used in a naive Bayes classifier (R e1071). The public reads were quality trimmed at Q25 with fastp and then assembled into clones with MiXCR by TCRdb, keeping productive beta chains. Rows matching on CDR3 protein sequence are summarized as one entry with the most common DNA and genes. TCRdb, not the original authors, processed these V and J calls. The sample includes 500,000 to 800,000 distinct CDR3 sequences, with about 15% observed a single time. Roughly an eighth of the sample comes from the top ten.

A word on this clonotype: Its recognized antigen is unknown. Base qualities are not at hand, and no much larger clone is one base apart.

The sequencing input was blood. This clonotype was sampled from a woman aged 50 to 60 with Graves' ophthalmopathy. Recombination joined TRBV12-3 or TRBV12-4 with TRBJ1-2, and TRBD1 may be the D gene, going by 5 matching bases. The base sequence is TGTGCCAGCAGTTTTTCATCGGAGAGGGGCGGCTACACCTTC. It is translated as CASSFSSERGGYTF.